A selection of T cell receptor beta chains follows, all from one sample in a study of vaccination and CD4 T cells after COVID-19. Their target antigens are unknown. Using its own MiXCR run on the PCR reads, TCRdb lists one record per CDR3 protein. The data show over 15,000 distinct CDR3 sequences, about 54% seen once. The sequencing sample was made of CD4+ T cells from blood, cultured in vitro. The receptors here all came from a human donor who had recovered from COVID-19. The CDR3 runs from the conserved cysteine through the conserved F or W. A D gene is named only where the DNA matches it firmly. Size is stated for part of the rows, as once, few or many counts, or as a class when the clone is expanded.

D	V	J	size	CDR3	DNA
-	TRBV20-1	TRBJ1-6	-	CSARVHGVTYNSPLHF	TGCAGTGCTAGAGTACACGGGGTTACCTATAATTCACCCCTCCACTTT
-	TRBV27	TRBJ1-2	few	CASSLGADYGYTF	TGTGCCAGCAGTTTAGGGGCAGACTATGGCTACACCTTC
-	TRBV12-3/TRBV12-4	TRBJ1-6	-	CASSFTGNSPLHF	TGTGCCAGCAGTTTTACGGGGAATTCACCCCTCCACTTT
-	TRBV7-9	TRBJ1-6	few	CASSLSGNSPLHF	TGTGCCAGCAGCTTATCAGGAAATTCACCCCTCCACTTT
-	TRBV7-3	TRBJ2-5	-	CASSLTGGGSQYF	TGTGCCAGCAGCTTAACGGGTGGCGGGTCCCAGTACTTC
-	TRBV5-1	TRBJ2-5	-	CASSLAGSQQETQYF	TGCGCCAGCAGCTTGGCGGGGAGTCAACAAGAGACCCAGTACTTC
-	TRBV18	TRBJ2-5	-	CASSIGAGETQYF	TGTGCCAGCTCAATCGGGGCCGGAGAGACCCAGTACTTC
-	TRBV11-2	TRBJ2-7	-	CASSEGTRGEQYF	TGTGCCAGCAGTGAGGGGACAAGAGGGGAGCAGTACTTC
TRBD1	TRBV20-1	TRBJ1-4	few	CSAGPGTGYEKLFF	TGCAGTGCTGGACCCGGGACAGGGTATGAAAAACTGTTTTTT
-	TRBV7-6	TRBJ1-3	-	CASSLASGKSGNTIYF	TGTGCCAGCAGCTTAGCGTCAGGGAAGTCGGGAAACACCATATATTTT
-	TRBV11-2	TRBJ2-3	once	CASSLGRRTSTDTQYF	TGTGCCAGCAGCCTGGGACGGCGAACTAGCACAGATACGCAGTATTTT
TRBD2	TRBV6-1	TRBJ2-7	-	CASSTGGRWEKQYF	TGTGCCAGCAGTACGGGAGGGCGTTGGGAAAAGCAGTACTTC
-	TRBV6-2/TRBV6-3	TRBJ1-2	-	CASSYLGGRDNGYTF	TGTGCCAGCAGTTACTTGGGGGGGCGCGATAATGGCTACACCTTC
TRBD1	TRBV4-2	TRBJ1-1	-	CASSQPGQGRGRTNTEAFF	TGTGCCAGCAGCCAACCCGGACAGGGGAGGGGTAGAACGAACACTGAAGCTTTCTTT
-	TRBV19	TRBJ1-5	-	CASSIGRGSSNQPQHF	TGTGCCAGTAGTATAGGGAGGGGAAGTAGCAATCAGCCCCAGCATTTT
TRBD1	TRBV6-1	TRBJ1-5	-	CASSEGGQGFQPQHF	TGTGCCAGCAGTGAAGGGGGACAGGGGTTTCAGCCCCAGCATTTT
-	TRBV29-1	TRBJ2-5	-	CSVVTGSETQYF	TGCAGCGTAGTTACAGGTTCGGAGACCCAGTACTTC
-	TRBV7-8	TRBJ1-5	few	CASSQYSNQPQHF	TGTGCCAGCAGCCAATATAGCAATCAGCCCCAGCATTTT
-	TRBV2	TRBJ2-5	-	CASSGDWQETQYF	TGTGCCAGCAGTGGAGACTGGCAAGAGACCCAGTACTTC
-	TRBV7-2	TRBJ2-7	few	CASSLVPGGVYEQYF	TGTGCCAGCAGCTTAGTCCCCGGCGGGGTGTACGAGCAGTACTTC
TRBD2	TRBV11-2	TRBJ2-3	-	CASSWDYGTQYF	TGTGCCAGCAGCTGGGACTACGGTACGCAGTATTTT
TRBD2	TRBV7-8	TRBJ2-7	-	CASSFLGLRGRYEQYF	TGTGCCAGCAGCTTTTTGGGTCTGCGGGGGAGGTACGAGCAGTACTTC
-	TRBV20-1	TRBJ1-2	-	CSASDRIYGYTF	TGCAGTGCTAGCGACCGCATCTATGGCTACACCTTC
TRBD2	TRBV10-1	TRBJ2-7	-	CASSELPRLAGCSSYEQYF	TGCGCCAGCAGTGAGCTCCCCCGCCTAGCGGGGTGTAGCTCCTACGAGCAGTACTTC